The 27 T cell receptor beta chains below were found in one sample sequenced in a study of T cells in localized non-small cell lung cancer. TCRdb's table, derived via immunoSEQ multiplex PCR, lists solely in-frame clones and lacks some. Of roughly 34,000 clones in the sample, approximately 72% were seen once. The source was peripheral blood, collected before any cancer treatment. All receptors come from a male donor at least 60 years old with stage II squamous cell lung carcinoma.

The J gene is TRBJ1-5, the V gene TRBV6-5; D not certain. CDR1 and CDR2 from the germline V gene are MNHEY and SVGAGI. The V gene lost 4 bases and the J gene lost 10 bases, with 14 bases spanning the gap. The CDR3 runs 13 residues. The CDR3 is CASSSAGVGPQHF. In DNA form, the CDR3 reads TGTGCCAGCAGTTCCGCGGGCGTTGGACCCCAGCATTTT.

The chain combines TRBV29-1 with TRBJ2-5; 10 nucleotides align to TRBD1. Germline V CDR1 and CDR2: SQVTM, ANQGSEA. The CDR3 covers 14 residues. J was trimmed by 7 bases and V by 7 bases; bases with no gene match: 12. CDR3 DNA sequence: TGCAGCGCCTACGGGACAGGGGCTCTGGGGACCCAGTACTTC. Translated: CSAYGTGALGTQYF.

V and J are TRBV19 and TRBJ1-1; TRBD1 matches 8 bases. CDR1 LNHDA and CDR2 SQIVND come from the germline V gene (reference sequence). The CDR3 runs to 15 residues. The ends lost 0 bases at V and 4 bases at J; junction bases unmatched: 4. The CDR3: CASSIDRQGRTEAFF. CDR3 bases: TGTGCCAGTAGTATAGACCGACAGGGGCGCACTGAAGCTTTCTTT.

The chain couples TRBV7-8 to TRBJ1-2; a possible D gene is TRBD1 (5 bases). Germline CDR1 reads SGHVS; CDR2 reads FQNEAQ. This CDR3 contains 14 residues. V lost 8 bases and J 3 bases, leaving 16 bases between the germline ends. This chain's CDR3 is CASAAGGFHYGYTF. The CDR3 DNA follows: TGTGCCAGCGCCGCCGGGGGGTTTCACTATGGCTACACCTTC.

The genes are TRBV4-2 and TRBJ2-7; D is undetermined. V was cut by 3 bases and J by 7 bases, with 16 bases left in between. The CDR3 has 14 amino acids. From germline, CDR1 is LGHNA and CDR2 YNFKEQ. The CDR3 sequence is CASSQEPESGEQYF. CDR3 nucleotides: TGTGCCAGCAGCCAGGAACCTGAATCCGGGGAGCAGTACTTC.

The J gene is TRBJ2-3, the V gene TRBV11-3; 13 nucleotides agree with TRBD2. CDR1 and CDR2 (germline): SGHNT, YENEEA. J was trimmed by 1 base and V by 4 bases; bases with no gene match: 8. This CDR3 spans 18 amino acids. CDR3 DNA: TGTGCCAGCAGCTCGTGGACTAGCGGGAGAGGGCGCACAGATACGCAGTATTTT. It yields the protein CASSSWTSGRGRTDTQYF.

The chain combines TRBV6-1 with TRBJ1-5; D is possibly TRBD1 (6 bases). The germline gives CDR1 MNHNS, CDR2 SASEGT. The CDR3 covers 14 residues. The germline V and J ends were trimmed by 5 bases and 1 base, with 9 bases remaining between them. The CDR3 DNA reads as TGTGCCAGCAGTCCCACAGGGAGCAATCAGCCCCAGCATTTT. Translated, it gives CASSPTGSNQPQHF.

This chain links TRBV30 with TRBJ1-1, with 8 bases that match TRBD1. V shed 5 bases, J shed 8 bases, and the junction held 13 bases outside the gene matches. In germline, CDR1 is GTSNPN, CDR2 SVGIG (reference sequence). The CDR3 covers 14 residues. The CDR3 reads CAWGRVRQGAEAFF. CDR3 DNA sequence: TGTGCCTGGGGCCGTGTTCGGCAGGGGGCCGAAGCTTTCTTT.

The chain links TRBV7-3 to TRBJ2-2; possibly TRBD1 or TRBD2 for D (5 bases each). The germline gives CDR1 SGHTA, CDR2 FQGTGA. The V gene lost 4 bases and the J gene lost 1 base, with 10 bases spanning the gap. CDR3 size: 15 residues. The CDR3 sequence is CASSSGTVNTGELFF. DNA of the CDR3: TGTGCCAGCAGCTCTGGGACCGTGAACACCGGGGAGCTGTTTTTT.

The rearrangement uses TRBV18 and TRBJ1-2, with D unclear. V lost 5 bases and J 8 bases, leaving 18 bases between the germline ends. The CDR3 is 14 amino acids. Germline V CDR1 and CDR2: KGHSH, LQKENI. The CDR3 coding sequence is TGTGCCAGCTCAGACGGCCCCGGGATCTGGGGCTACACCTTC. As protein: CASSDGPGIWGYTF.

On this clone itself: The junction departs from the called germline gene at one end, perhaps through a read error. This chain joins TRBV11-2 and TRBJ2-2; D is undetermined. Germline loops: CDR1 SGHAT, CDR2 FQNNGV. CDR3 length equals 15 residues. Here the CDR3 DNA reads TGTGCCAGCAGCCTAGAGGTAGTTGACACCGGGGAGCTGTTTTTT. This codes for CASSLEVVDTGELFF.

The CDR3 here is CASSQLAGADTDTQYF. The CDR3 DNA reads as TGTGCCAGTAGTCAACTAGCGGGGGCAGACACAGATACGCAGTATTTT. The chain links TRBV19 to TRBJ2-3; 11 nucleotides align to TRBD2. The CDR3 is 16 amino acids. The germline V gene encodes CDR1 LNHDA and CDR2 SQIVND (reference sequence). Unmatched junction bases numbered 6, after V lost 5 bases and J lost 2 bases.

Only a few counts were recorded for this clone. This chain uses TRBV5-5 with TRBJ1-4; D is unresolved. Germline CDR1 and CDR2: SGHKS and YYEKEE (reference sequence). Trimming shortened V by 0 bases and J by 2 bases, and 5 bases separated the two germline ends. CDR3 size: 14 residues. The CDR3 loop reads CASSLEGTNEKLFF. The CDR3 DNA is TGTGCCAGCAGCTTGGAAGGGACTAATGAAAAACTGTTTTTT. The variable domain in full, with the rest retrieved from reference TRBV5-5 and TRBJ1-4, is DAGVTQSPTHLIKTRGQQVTLRCSPISGHKSVSWYQQVLGQGPQFIFQYYEKEERGRGNFPDRFSARQFPNYSSELNVNALLLGDSALYLCASSLEGTNEKLFFGSGTQLSVL.

The chain joins TRBV13 to TRBJ2-7; 7 bases match TRBD2. This CDR3 has 12 amino acids. Germline V gives CDR1 PRHDT, CDR2 FYEKMQ (reference sequence). Trimming cost V 10 bases and J 2 bases; bases outside gene matches: 5. This CDR3 reads CANPGGTYEQYF. The CDR3 region has the DNA TGTGCCAACCCGGGGGGAACCTACGAGCAGTACTTC.

The J gene is TRBJ2-3, the V gene TRBV7-9; possibly TRBD2 for D (5 bases). Trimming pared 4 bases from V and 2 bases from J, leaving 10 bases between. CDR1 and CDR2 (germline): SEHNR, FQNEAQ (reference sequence). This CDR3 region has 14 residues. In DNA form, the CDR3 reads TGTGCCAGCAGCTCATCAGCGGTCACAGATACGCAGTATTTT. Protein: CASSSSAVTDTQYF.

The V call is TRBV5-1, the J call TRBJ2-2; D is perhaps TRBD1 (7 bases). There are 16 residues in the CDR3. V lost 4 bases and J 4 bases, leaving 17 bases between the germline ends. CDR1 is SGHRS, CDR2 YFSETQ, per germline. CDR3 nucleotide sequence: TGCGCCAGCAGCCTCTCTGGCCAGGGGGGCACCGGGGAGCTGTTTTTT. Translation gives CASSLSGQGGTGELFF.

This rearrangement joins TRBV7-9 to TRBJ1-4, with 9 bases fitting TRBD1. This CDR3 is 15 amino acids long. Unmatched junction bases numbered 9, after V lost 5 bases and J lost 8 bases. CDR1 SEHNR and CDR2 FQNEAQ come from the germline V gene (reference sequence). In DNA, the CDR3 is TGTGCCAGCAGCACTTCCGGGACAGGGCTAGAAAAACTGTTTTTT. This codes for CASSTSGTGLEKLFF.

This chain connects TRBV11-2 to TRBJ2-7; D is perhaps TRBD2 (6 bases). Germline V gene data show CDR1 as SGHAT and CDR2 as FQNNGV. V was shortened by 5 bases and J by 7 bases, with 18 bases between the two germline ends. This CDR3 is 14 amino acids long. CDR3 sequence reads: CASSQTSPRGEQYF. In DNA form, the CDR3 reads TGTGCCAGCAGCCAAACAAGTCCCCGGGGGGAGCAGTACTTC.

V gene TRBV7-3 combines with J gene TRBJ2-7; 10 nucleotides agree with TRBD2. Per the germline V gene, CDR1 is SGHTA and CDR2 is FQGTGA. The CDR3 has 17 residues. J lost 5 bases, V lost 5 bases, and 15 bases had no gene match. The CDR3 loop reads CASSPRTSGRLADEQYF. Written as DNA, the CDR3 is TGTGCCAGCAGCCCCCGGACTAGCGGCCGCCTAGCCGACGAGCAGTACTTC.

The chain recombines TRBV2 with TRBJ1-5, with 7 bases aligning to TRBD1. With V trimmed by 6 bases and J by 0 bases, 8 bases remained unmatched. Germline CDR1 SNHLY, CDR2 FYNNEI. The CDR3 has 16 amino acids. CDR3 DNA: TGTGCCAGCAGACCTTACAGGGGTTCTAGCAATCAGCCCCAGCATTTT. Translation: CASRPYRGSSNQPQHF.

This sequence joins TRBV2 and TRBJ2-7; D is ambiguous. V was shortened by 2 bases and J by 0 bases, with 8 bases between the two germline ends. CDR1 and CDR2 (germline): SNHLY, FYNNEI. This CDR3 has 14 residues. This chain's CDR3 is CASSEWWSSYEQYF. In DNA form, the CDR3 reads TGTGCCAGCAGTGAATGGTGGAGCTCCTACGAGCAGTACTTC.

CDR3: CASSLVGVATEQYF. CDR3 nucleotides: TGTGCCAGCAGCTTGGTTGGTGTTGCTACCGAGCAGTACTTC. V gene TRBV5-6 combines with J gene TRBJ2-7, with D unclear. V lost 0 bases and J lost 6, with 13 bases in between. The CDR3 length is 14 residues. CDR1 and CDR2 from the germline V gene are SGHDT and YYEEEE.

V and J are TRBV28 and TRBJ2-2; TRBD1 aligns across 10 bases. With 6 bases clipped from V and 6 bases from J, the junction kept 10 bases outside the gene matches. CDR1 is MDHEN, CDR2 SYDVKM, per germline. The CDR3 has 16 residues. The chain's CDR3 is CASRTPGQGKAGELFF. As DNA, the CDR3 is TGTGCCAGCAGAACTCCGGGACAGGGGAAGGCCGGGGAGCTGTTTTTT.

This chain connects TRBV7-2 to TRBJ2-7, with D possibly matching TRBD2 (6 bases). Trimming pared 0 bases from V and 6 bases from J, leaving 15 bases between. The CDR3 is 15 residues long. From germline, CDR1 is SGHTA and CDR2 FQGNSA. CDR3 sequence reads: CASSLAGNSGLEQYF. The CDR3 coding sequence is TGTGCCAGCAGCTTAGCGGGCAATAGCGGCCTCGAGCAGTACTTC.

In DNA form, the CDR3 reads TGTGCCAGTAGTATAGAGGGAAAGTATGGCTACACCTTC. This gives the protein CASSIEGKYGYTF. The chain is built from TRBV19 and TRBJ1-2, with unresolved D. V was cut by 0 bases and J by 5 bases, with 7 bases left in between. This CDR3 spans 13 amino acids. Germline V lookup: CDR1 LNHDA, CDR2 SQIVND (reference sequence).

This clone was recorded only once. The CDR3 DNA follows: TGTGCCAGCTCACCACCCGGGGCAGATACGCAGTATTTT. Amino acid sequence: CASSPPGADTQYF. The rearrangement links TRBV18 to TRBJ2-3, with D perhaps matching TRBD2 (5 bases). The CDR3 spans 13 residues. Trimming removed 0 bases at V and 4 bases at J, with 5 bases between. The V gene's germline CDR1 is KGHSH and CDR2 LQKENI.

In this sample, this clone turned up a few times. This chain links TRBV2 with TRBJ2-3; D remains ambiguous. CDR3 length: 15 amino acids. Trimming cost V 6 bases and J 2 bases, with 15 bases left between them. Germline CDR1 is SNHLY and CDR2 is FYNNEI. The CDR3 loop reads CASSYDPGSTDTQYF. In DNA form, the CDR3 reads TGTGCCAGCAGCTATGACCCCGGGTCCACAGATACGCAGTATTTT. The full variable domain, in which reference TRBV2 and TRBJ2-3 provide the parts outside the CDR3, is EPEVTQTPSHQVTQMGQEVILRCVPISNHLYFYWYRQILGQKVEFLVSFYNNEISEKSEIFDDQFSVERPDGSNFTLKIRSTKLEDSAMYFCASSYDPGSTDTQYFGPGTRLTVL.